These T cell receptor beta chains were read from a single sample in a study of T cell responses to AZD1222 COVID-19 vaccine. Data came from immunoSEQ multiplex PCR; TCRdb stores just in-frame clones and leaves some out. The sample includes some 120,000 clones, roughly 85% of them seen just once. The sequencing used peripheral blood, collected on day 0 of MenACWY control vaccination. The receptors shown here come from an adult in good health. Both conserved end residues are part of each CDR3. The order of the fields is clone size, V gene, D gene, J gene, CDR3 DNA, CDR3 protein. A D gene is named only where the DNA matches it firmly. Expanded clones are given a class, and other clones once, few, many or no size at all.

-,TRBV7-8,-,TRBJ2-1,TGTGCGATTAGCTCCTACAATGAGCAGTTCTTC,CAISSYNEQFF
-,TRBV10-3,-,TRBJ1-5,TGTGCCATCAGTCGGGGCAATCAGCCCCAGCATTTT,CAISRGNQPQHF
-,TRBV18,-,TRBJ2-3,TGTGCCAGCTCACCCGTGCGCCAGGGTCTAGATACGCAGTATTTT,CASSPVRQGLDTQYF
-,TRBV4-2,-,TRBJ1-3,TGTGCCAGCAGCCAAGGATACGGGGATCGCTCTGGAAACACCATATATTTT,CASSQGYGDRSGNTIYF
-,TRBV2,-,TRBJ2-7,TGTGCCAGCAGTGCCCGACAGGCCCCCTACGAGCAGTACTTC,CASSARQAPYEQYF
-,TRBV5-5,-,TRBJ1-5,TGTGCCAGCAGTTTTGGGGGGCCCCAGCCCCAGCATTTT,CASSFGGPQPQHF
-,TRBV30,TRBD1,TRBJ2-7,TGTGCCTTCGCCAGGGGGTCCTACGAGCAGTACTTC,CAFARGSYEQYF
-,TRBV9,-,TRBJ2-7,TGTGCCAGCAGCGTAGGATTGGGGAACTCCTACGAGCAGTACTTC,CASSVGLGNSYEQYF
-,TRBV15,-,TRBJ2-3,TGTGCCACCAGCAGAAACAATAAGACAGATCGGCCTGGACAAGATACGCAGTATTTT,CATSRNNKTDRPGQDTQYF
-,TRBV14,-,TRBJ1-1,TGTGCCAGCAGCCTATACGGGGGATTGGGTACTGAAGCTTTCTTT,CASSLYGGLGTEAFF
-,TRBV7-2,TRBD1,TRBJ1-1,TGTGCCAGCAGCTTACCCTGGACAGGGGCTGAAGCTTTCTTT,CASSLPWTGAEAFF
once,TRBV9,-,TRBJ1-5,TGTGCCAGCAGCACAACAGACGATAGCAATCAGCCCCAGCATTTT,CASSTTDDSNQPQHF
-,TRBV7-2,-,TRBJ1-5,TGTGCCAGCAGCCCGCGGACACGAGATCAGCCCCAGCATTTT,CASSPRTRDQPQHF
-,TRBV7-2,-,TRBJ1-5,TGTGCCAGCACCTTCCGGGGGGAAAATCAGCCCCAGCATTTT,CASTFRGENQPQHF
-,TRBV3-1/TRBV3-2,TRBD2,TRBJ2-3,TGTGCCAGCAGCCTGTCCGGGGGGGCCGGCACAGATACGCAGTATTTT,CASSLSGGAGTDTQYF
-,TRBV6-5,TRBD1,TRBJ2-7,TGTGCCAGCTTCCTCGGGGGACAGGGAATATACGAGCAGTACTTC,CASFLGGQGIYEQYF
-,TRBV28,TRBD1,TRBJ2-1,TGTGCCAGCAGGACACCGGGACAGGGATACAATGAGCAGTTCTTC,CASRTPGQGYNEQFF
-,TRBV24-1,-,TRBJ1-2,TGTGCCACCAGTGATTTGGATTGGTCCGGCTACACCTTC,CATSDLDWSGYTF
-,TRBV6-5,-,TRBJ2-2,TGTGCCAGCCGGAGGAACGGCTACACCGGGGAGCTGTTTTTT,CASRRNGYTGELFF
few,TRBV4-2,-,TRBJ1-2,TGTGCCAGCAGCCAAGATATAGGAGGGGGCTATGGCTACACCTTC,CASSQDIGGGYGYTF
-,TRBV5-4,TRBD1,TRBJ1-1,TGTGCCAGCAGATCCGGGACAGGGTATGTTAAGGGCACTGAAGCTTTCTTT,CASRSGTGYVKGTEAFF
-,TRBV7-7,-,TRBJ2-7,TGTGCTAGCAGCTTAAATGAGGGACTCTCCTACGAGCAGTACTTC,CASSLNEGLSYEQYF
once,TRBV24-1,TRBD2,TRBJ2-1,TGTGCCACCAGCGAGCTAGCGGGGGAGAACAATGAGCAGTTCTTC,CATSELAGENNEQFF
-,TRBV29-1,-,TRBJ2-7,TGCAGCGTGGTGACAGGCGCCTTCTCCTACGAGCAGTACTTC,CSVVTGAFSYEQYF
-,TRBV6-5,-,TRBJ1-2,TGTGCCAGCAGTTACGACTCCTCGGACTCGTATGGCTACACCTTC,CASSYDSSDSYGYTF
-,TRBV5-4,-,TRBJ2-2,TGTGCCAGCAGCGCGCGGCGACGGAACACCGGGGAGCTGTTTTTT,CASSARRRNTGELFF
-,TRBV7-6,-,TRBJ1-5,TGTTTGGTCAGACTAAGCCCTAGTGGAGATCAGCCCCAGCATTTT,CLVRLSPSGDQPQHF
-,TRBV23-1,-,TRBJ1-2,TGCGCCAGCAGCACGCGGGGGGATGGCTACACCTTC,CASSTRGDGYTF
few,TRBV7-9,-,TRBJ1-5,TGTGCCAGCAGTCCATCTAAGGATCAGCCCCAGCATTTT,CASSPSKDQPQHF
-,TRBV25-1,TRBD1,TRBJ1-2,TGTGCCAGCAGTGGACCGGGACAGGGGACGGGCTATGGCTACACCTTC,CASSGPGQGTGYGYTF
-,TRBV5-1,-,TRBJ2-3,TGCGCCAGCAGATTGACGGTGACAGATACGCAGTATTTT,CASRLTVTDTQYF
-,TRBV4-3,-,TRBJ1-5,TGCGCCAGCAGCCAAAACCAGGGTTCCAAACAGCCCCAGCATTTT,CASSQNQGSKQPQHF
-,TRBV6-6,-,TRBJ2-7,TGTGCCAGCAGTCAACCCGGGAATAGGGATTATGAGCAGTACTTC,CASSQPGNRDYEQYF
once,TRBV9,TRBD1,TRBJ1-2,TGTGCCAGCAGCGTGGGGGGTGGGACAGGGCGGCAGGGCTATGGCTACACCTTC,CASSVGGGTGRQGYGYTF
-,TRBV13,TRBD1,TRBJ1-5,TGTGCCAGCAGCTTAGGGAGACAGGGGGTCCAGCCCCAGCATTTT,CASSLGRQGVQPQHF
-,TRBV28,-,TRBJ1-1,TGTGCCAGCAGTTTTGGGGGCTCTGAAGCTTTCTTT,CASSFGGSEAFF
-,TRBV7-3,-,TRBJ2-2,TGTGCCAGCAGCCCGACCACGGCCGGGGAGCTGTTTTTT,CASSPTTAGELFF
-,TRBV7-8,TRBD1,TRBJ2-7,TGTGCCAGCAGCTCGACCCTCCGGGACAGGGGGCAGTCCGCCTCCTACGAGCAGTACTTC,CASSSTLRDRGQSASYEQYF
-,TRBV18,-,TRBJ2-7,TGTGCCAGCTCACCGGGCGGAGCTAATTACGAGCAGTACTTC,CASSPGGANYEQYF
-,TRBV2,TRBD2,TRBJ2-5,TGTGCCAGCAGTCCCGGGACTAGCGGGGGGTTAGAGACCCAGTACTTC,CASSPGTSGGLETQYF